The 8 T cell receptor beta chains presented below share a single source sample, sequenced in a study of blood T cell repertoires in COVID-19. Method: immunoSEQ multiplex PCR; TCRdb's copy keeps in-frame clones and lacks some. The profile shows more than 150,000 clones, around 80% of them singletons. Sequencing was done on a sample of peripheral blood. These receptors all come from a man younger than 45 with active or convalescent COVID-19.

V and J are TRBV30 and TRBJ2-3, with 13 bases that match TRBD2. Germline V gene data show CDR1 as GTSNPN and CDR2 as SVGIG (reference sequence). V lost 1 base and J lost 6; bases outside the gene matches: 4. This CDR3 contains 15 residues. The CDR3 sequence is CAWSGTSGRRDTQYF. The CDR3 DNA reads as TGTGCCTGGAGTGGGACTAGCGGGAGACGTGATACGCAGTATTTT.

V is TRBV11-3 and J is TRBJ2-1; TRBD2 matches at 9 bases. Trimming removed 1 base from V and 1 base from J; junction bases left unmatched: 2. The CDR3 is 16 residues long. CDR1 SGHNT and CDR2 YENEEA come from the germline V gene. CDR3 region: CASSLGAGGSYNEQFF. The DNA of the CDR3 is TGTGCCAGCAGCTTAGGAGCGGGGGGTTCCTACAATGAGCAGTTCTTC.

The genes are TRBV5-6 and TRBJ2-3; D is unclear. Germline assignment: CDR1 SGHDT and CDR2 YYEEEE. The V and J ends lost 0 bases and 0 bases respectively, with 5 bases between them. The CDR3 contains 14 residues. Written as DNA, the CDR3 is TGTGCCAGCAGCTTGGACTGGAGCACAGATACGCAGTATTTT. Translating it yields CASSLDWSTDTQYF.

The chain uses TRBV30 and TRBJ1-2, with D possibly matching TRBD1 (5 bases). CDR3 length: 14 amino acids. Trimming cost V 1 base and J 2 bases, with 11 bases left between them. Looked up from germline, CDR1 is GTSNPN and CDR2 is SVGIG (reference sequence). The CDR3 DNA follows: TGTGCCTGGAGTGGGCCAGGGCGAAACTATGGCTACACCTTC. It codes for CAWSGPGRNYGYTF.

V and J are TRBV7-9 and TRBJ1-1; D may be TRBD1 (6 bases). The CDR3 extends over 14 amino acids. Germline CDR1 SEHNR, CDR2 FQNEAQ (reference sequence). V dropped 2 bases and J dropped 7 bases, with 14 bases sitting between them. CDR3 residues: CASSLTNADSEAFF. The DNA of the CDR3 is TGTGCCAGCAGCTTAACTAATGCGGACAGTGAAGCTTTCTTT. Based on the CDR3 plus reference TRBV7-9 and TRBJ1-1, the full variable domain is DTGVSQNPRHKITKRGQNVTFRCDPISEHNRLYWYRQTLGQGPEFLTYFQNEAQLEKSRLLSDRFSAERPKGSFSTLEIQRTEQGDSAMYLCASSLTNADSEAFFGQGTRLTVV.

The rearrangement links TRBV24-1 to TRBJ2-5, with D perhaps matching TRBD1 (5 bases). CDR3 size: 15 residues. The V gene lost 0 bases and the J gene lost 1 base, with 8 bases spanning the gap. Germline V gives CDR1 KGHDR, CDR2 SFDVKD. This CDR3 is CATSDLRTTQETQYF. The CDR3 DNA reads TGTGCCACCAGTGATTTGCGGACAACCCAAGAGACCCAGTACTTC.

The rearrangement uses TRBV19 and TRBJ1-4; no reliable D call. Trimming stripped 6 bases from V and 5 bases from J, with 10 bases between. This CDR3 region has 13 residues. From germline, CDR1 is LNHDA and CDR2 SQIVND (reference sequence). CDR3 sequence reads: CASRISSNEKLFF. CDR3 in DNA: TGTGCCAGTAGGATAAGCTCAAATGAAAAACTGTTTTTT.

This clone was counted between two and nine times. This chain uses TRBV10-1 with TRBJ2-6; D is undetermined. V was cut by 3 bases and J by 0 bases, with 3 bases left in between. The CDR3 loop spans 14 amino acids. Germline CDR1 reads WNHNN; CDR2 reads SYGVQD (reference sequence). The DNA of the CDR3 is TGCGCCAGCAGTGACGGCTCTGGGGCCAACGTCCTGACTTTC. It codes for CASSDGSGANVLTF.